The subject of this entry is one T cell receptor beta chain. Its antigen is unknown. Per-base quality was not reported, and no clone a single base away is much larger than it. The CDR3 measures 13 amino acids from cysteine to phenylalanine. Just the 39-base CDR3 DNA is kept, in frame starting at base 1. Relative to germline, V is 4 bases shorter and J is 0 bases shorter, with 6 bases between their ends. Per the germline V gene (reference sequence), DFQATT is the CDR1 and SNEGSKA is the CDR2. The entry originates in a study of CD8 T cells in ankylosing spondylitis (dated by TCRdb to the late 2010s). Context from the whole study: The study profiled T cell receptor beta repertoires in healthy donors and ankylosing spondylitis patients to find disease-linked TCR variants. In total, the full study cohort was made up of some 110 healthy donors and 25 or so ankylosing spondylitis patients. Peripheral blood was sampled, and synovial fluid was additionally collected from ankylosing spondylitis patients.

The sequencer listed for this sample is Illumina HiSeq 2500. Quantitative 5'-RACE with molecular barcodes was used to prepare TCR beta libraries. As for how the authors treated the data: Disease-linked TCR variants were identified with a new computational method built on a probabilistic model of VDJ rearrangement. Clones were called with MiXCR by TCRdb after fastp trimmed the public reads at Q25, and only in-frame beta chains were retained. CDR3 protein sequences are deduplicated, and each keeps its most common genes and DNA. TCRdb, not the authors, supplied the V and J calls. Recorded for this sample are some 840,000 distinct CDR3 sequences; 12% of them occurred a single time. The ten largest make up just over 0.5% of the sample. The full study reports these points: A TCR beta motif of roughly 8 highly homologous amino acid variants appeared characteristic of blood from ankylosing spondylitis patients. Some motif variants had previously been reported in the synovial fluid and blood of reactive arthritis patients, which suggests shared mechanisms of disease initiation. A CD8+ phenotype was shown by the disease-linked clones, which were found at relatively low frequencies in peripheral blood. The disease-linked clones were reported to be significantly enriched in matched synovial fluid samples from ankylosing spondylitis patients.

The receptor was isolated from a male donor with ankylosing spondylitis. The sequence links TRBV20-1 to TRBJ1-4; the D gene is not confidently resolved. Material: blood, either unsorted or a sorted T cell fraction (not recorded which). The DNA is as follows: TGCAGTGCTAAAGGAGCAACTAATGAAAAACTGTTTTTT. It translates as CSAKGATNEKLFF.